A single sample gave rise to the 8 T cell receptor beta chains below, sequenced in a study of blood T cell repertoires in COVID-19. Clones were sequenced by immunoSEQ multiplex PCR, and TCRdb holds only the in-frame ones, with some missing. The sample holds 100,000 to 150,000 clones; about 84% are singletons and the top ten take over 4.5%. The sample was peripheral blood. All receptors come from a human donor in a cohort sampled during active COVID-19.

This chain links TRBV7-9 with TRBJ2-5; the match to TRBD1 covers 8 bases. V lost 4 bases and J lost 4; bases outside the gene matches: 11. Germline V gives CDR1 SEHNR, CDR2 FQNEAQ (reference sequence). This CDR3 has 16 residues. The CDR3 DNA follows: TGTGCCAGCAGCTGGTTCGGACAGGGAGCGAGAGAGACCCAGTACTTC. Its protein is CASSWFGQGARETQYF.

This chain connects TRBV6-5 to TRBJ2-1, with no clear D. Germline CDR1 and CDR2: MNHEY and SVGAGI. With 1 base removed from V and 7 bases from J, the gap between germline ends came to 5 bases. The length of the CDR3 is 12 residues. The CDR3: CASSYYHNEQFF. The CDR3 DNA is TGTGCCAGCAGTTACTATCATAATGAGCAGTTCTTC.

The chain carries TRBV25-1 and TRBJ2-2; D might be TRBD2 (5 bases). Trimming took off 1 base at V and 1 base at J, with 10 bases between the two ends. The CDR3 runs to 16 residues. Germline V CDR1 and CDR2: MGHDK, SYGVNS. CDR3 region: CASSEWAGLNTGELFF. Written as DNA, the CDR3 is TGTGCCAGCAGTGAATGGGCAGGACTGAACACCGGGGAGCTGTTTTTT.

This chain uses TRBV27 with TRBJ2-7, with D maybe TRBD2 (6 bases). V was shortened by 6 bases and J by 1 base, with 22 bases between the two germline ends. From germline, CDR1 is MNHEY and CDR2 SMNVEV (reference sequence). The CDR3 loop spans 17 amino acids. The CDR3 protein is CASSSPHLARGSYEQYF. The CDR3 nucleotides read TGTGCCAGCAGCTCACCCCATCTAGCGAGGGGATCCTACGAGCAGTACTTC.

The CDR3 spells CASSRGQGNTGELFF. DNA for the CDR3: TGTGCCAGCAGCCGGGGACAGGGAAACACCGGGGAGCTGTTTTTT. The chain combines TRBV7-2 with TRBJ2-2; 9 bases map to TRBD1. Germline loops: CDR1 SGHTA, CDR2 FQGNSA. CDR3 length equals 15 residues. V trimming: 5 bases; J trimming: 2 bases; junction bases outside the gene matches: 3.

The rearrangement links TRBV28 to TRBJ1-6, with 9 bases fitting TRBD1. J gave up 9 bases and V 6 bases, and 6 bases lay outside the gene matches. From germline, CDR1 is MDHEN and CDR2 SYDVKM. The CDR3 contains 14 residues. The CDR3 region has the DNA TGTGCCAGCAGCACAGGGGGCCGCGGTTCACCCCTCCACTTT. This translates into CASSTGGRGSPLHF.

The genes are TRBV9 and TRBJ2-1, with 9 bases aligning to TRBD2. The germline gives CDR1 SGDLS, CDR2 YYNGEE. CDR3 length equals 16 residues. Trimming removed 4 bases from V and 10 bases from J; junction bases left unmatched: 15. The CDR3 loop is CASSPRVGGRGKEQFF. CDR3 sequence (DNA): TGTGCCAGCAGCCCCAGGGTTGGCGGGAGGGGAAAAGAGCAGTTCTTC.

CDR3 region: CASGLGTKDTQYF. CDR3 in DNA: TGTGCCAGCGGTCTGGGGACAAAAGATACGCAGTATTTT. This chain uses TRBV6-4 with TRBJ2-3, with D perhaps matching TRBD1 (6 bases). The germline V and J ends were trimmed by 8 bases and 5 bases, with 14 bases remaining between them. Looked up from germline, CDR1 is MRHNA and CDR2 is SNTAGT. The CDR3 has 13 residues.